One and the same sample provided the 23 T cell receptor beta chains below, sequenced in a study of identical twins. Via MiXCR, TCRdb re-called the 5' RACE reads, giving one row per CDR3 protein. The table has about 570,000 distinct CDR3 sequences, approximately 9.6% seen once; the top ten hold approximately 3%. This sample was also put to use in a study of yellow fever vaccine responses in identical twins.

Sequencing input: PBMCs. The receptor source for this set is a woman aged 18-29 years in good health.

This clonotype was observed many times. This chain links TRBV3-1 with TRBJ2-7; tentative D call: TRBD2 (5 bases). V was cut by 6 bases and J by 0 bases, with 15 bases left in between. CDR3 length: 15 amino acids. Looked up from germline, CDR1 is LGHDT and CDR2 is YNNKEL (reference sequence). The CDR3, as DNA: TGTGCCAGCAGTCCTGGATTAGCGCCCTCCTACGAGCAGTACTTC. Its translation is CASSPGLAPSYEQYF.

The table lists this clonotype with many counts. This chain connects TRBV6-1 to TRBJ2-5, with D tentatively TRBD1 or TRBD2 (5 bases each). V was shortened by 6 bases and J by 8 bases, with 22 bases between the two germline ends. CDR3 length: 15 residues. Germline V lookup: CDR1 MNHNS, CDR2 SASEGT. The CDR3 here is CASSSQLPGPLTQYF. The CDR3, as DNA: TGTGCCAGCAGCTCACAGCTACCGGGACCTTTAACCCAGTACTTC.

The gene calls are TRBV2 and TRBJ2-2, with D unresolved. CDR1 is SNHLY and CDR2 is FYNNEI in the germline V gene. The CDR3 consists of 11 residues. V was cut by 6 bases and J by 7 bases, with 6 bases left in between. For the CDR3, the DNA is TGTGCCAGCAGAGAAAACGGGGAGCTGTTTTTT. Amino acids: CASRENGELFF.

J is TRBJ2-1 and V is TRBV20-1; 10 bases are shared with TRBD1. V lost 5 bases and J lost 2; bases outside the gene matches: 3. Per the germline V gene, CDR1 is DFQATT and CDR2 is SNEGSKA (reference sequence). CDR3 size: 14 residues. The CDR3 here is CSAEGQGAYNEQFF. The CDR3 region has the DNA TGCAGTGCTGAAGGACAGGGGGCCTACAATGAGCAGTTCTTC.

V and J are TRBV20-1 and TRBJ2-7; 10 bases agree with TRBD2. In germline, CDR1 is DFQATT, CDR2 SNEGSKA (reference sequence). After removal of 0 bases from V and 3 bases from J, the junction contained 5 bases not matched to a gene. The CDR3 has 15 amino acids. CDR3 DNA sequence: TGCAGTGCTAGAGATGAACTAGCGGGATTCTACGAGCAGTACTTC. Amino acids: CSARDELAGFYEQYF.

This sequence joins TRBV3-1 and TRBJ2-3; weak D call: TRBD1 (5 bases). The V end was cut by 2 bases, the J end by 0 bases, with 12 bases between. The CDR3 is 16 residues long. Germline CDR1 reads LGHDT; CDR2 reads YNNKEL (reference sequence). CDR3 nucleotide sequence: TGTGCCAGCAGCCAAAAGGGGCCTCCTAGCACAGATACGCAGTATTTT. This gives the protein CASSQKGPPSTDTQYF.

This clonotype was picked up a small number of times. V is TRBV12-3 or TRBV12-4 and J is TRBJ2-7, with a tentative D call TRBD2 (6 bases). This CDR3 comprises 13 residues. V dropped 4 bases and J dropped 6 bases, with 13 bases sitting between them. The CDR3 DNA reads TGTGCCAGCAGTTACGCCTCGGGGGTCGAGCAGTACTTC. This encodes CASSYASGVEQYF.

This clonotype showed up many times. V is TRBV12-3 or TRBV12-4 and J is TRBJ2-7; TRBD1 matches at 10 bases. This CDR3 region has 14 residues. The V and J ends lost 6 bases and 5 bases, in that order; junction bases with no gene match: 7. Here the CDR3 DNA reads TGTGCCAGCAGCCCCGACAGGGGGCTTAACGAGCAGTACTTC. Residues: CASSPDRGLNEQYF.

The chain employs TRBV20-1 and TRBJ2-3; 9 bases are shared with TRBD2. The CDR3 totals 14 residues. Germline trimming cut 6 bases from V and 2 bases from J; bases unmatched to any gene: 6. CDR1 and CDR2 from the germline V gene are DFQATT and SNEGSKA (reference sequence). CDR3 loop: CSAVRGGITDTQYF. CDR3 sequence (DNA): TGCAGTGCCGTGCGGGGGGGCATCACAGATACGCAGTATTTT.

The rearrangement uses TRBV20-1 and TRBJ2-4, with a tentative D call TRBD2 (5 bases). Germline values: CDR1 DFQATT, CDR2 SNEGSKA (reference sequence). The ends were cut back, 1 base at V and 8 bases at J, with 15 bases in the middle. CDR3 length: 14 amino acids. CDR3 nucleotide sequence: TGCAGTGCTAGAGGCCCGACTGGCGGGTACATTCAGTACTTC. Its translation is CSARGPTGGYIQYF.

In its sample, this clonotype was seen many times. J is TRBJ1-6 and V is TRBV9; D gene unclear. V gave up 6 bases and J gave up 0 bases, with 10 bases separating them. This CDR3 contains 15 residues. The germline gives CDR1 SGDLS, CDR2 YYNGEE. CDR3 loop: CASTPGGSYNSPLHF. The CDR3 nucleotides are TGTGCCAGCACCCCGGGCGGCTCCTATAATTCACCCCTCCACTTT.

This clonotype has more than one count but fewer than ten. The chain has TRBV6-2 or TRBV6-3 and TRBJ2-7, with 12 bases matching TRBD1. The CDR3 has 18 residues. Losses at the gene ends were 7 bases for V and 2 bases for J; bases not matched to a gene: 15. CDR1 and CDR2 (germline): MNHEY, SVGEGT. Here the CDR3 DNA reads TGTGCCAGCAAACTACCGGGACAGGGGGCCCTCCAAACCTACGAGCAGTACTTC. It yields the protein CASKLPGQGALQTYEQYF.

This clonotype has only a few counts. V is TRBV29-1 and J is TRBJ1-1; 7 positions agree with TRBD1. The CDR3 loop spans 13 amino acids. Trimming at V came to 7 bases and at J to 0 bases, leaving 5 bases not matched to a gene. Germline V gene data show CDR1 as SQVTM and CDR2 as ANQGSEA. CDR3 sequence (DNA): TGCAGCGCCACGACAGGGCTGAACACTGAAGCTTTCTTT. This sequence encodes CSATTGLNTEAFF.

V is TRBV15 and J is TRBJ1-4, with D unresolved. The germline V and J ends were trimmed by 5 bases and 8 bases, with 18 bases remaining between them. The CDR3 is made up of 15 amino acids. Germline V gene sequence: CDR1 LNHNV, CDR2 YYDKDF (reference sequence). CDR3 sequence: CATSDERRVREKLFF. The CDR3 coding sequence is TGTGCCACCAGCGACGAGCGGAGGGTACGAGAAAAACTGTTTTTT. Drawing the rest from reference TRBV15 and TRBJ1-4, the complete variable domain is DAMVIQNPRYQVTQFGKPVTLSCSQTLNHNVMYWYQQKSSQAPKLLFHYYDKDFNNEADTPDNFQSRRPNTSFCFLDIRSPGLGDTAMYLCATSDERRVREKLFFGSGTQLSVL.

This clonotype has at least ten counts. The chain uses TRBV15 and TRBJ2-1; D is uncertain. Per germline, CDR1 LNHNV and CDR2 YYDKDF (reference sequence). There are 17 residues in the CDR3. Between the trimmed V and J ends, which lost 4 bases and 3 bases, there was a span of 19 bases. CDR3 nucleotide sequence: TGTGCCACCAGCACCTGGATTGTGGGTGGGATCTACAATGAGCAGTTCTTC. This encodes CATSTWIVGGIYNEQFF.

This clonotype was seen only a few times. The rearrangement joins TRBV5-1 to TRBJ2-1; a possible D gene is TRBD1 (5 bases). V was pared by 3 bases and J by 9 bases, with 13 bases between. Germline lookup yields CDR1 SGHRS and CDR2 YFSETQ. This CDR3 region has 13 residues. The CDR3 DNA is TGCGCCAGCAGCTCAGCGAAAAGGGGTGAGCAGTTCTTC. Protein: CASSSAKRGEQFF.

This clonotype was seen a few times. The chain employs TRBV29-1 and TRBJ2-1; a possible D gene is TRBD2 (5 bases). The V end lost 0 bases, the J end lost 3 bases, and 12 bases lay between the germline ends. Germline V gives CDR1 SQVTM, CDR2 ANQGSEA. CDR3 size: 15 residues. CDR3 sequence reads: CSVEDRKADYNEQFF. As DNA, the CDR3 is TGCAGCGTTGAAGATCGTAAAGCGGACTACAATGAGCAGTTCTTC.

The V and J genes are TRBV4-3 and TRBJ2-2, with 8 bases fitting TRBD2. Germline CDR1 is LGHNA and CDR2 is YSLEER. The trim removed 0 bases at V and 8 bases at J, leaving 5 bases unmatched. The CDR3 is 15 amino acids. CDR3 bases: TGCGCCAGCAGCCAAGATTGGGCTAGCGGGGGGGAGCTGTTTTTT. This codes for CASSQDWASGGELFF.

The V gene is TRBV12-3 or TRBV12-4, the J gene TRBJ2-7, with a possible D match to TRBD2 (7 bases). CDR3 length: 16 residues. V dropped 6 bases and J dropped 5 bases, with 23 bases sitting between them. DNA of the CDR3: TGTGCCAGCAGCCGCGAGGGCGGGGGCCGTTCCCACGAGCAGTACTTC. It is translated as CASSREGGGRSHEQYF.

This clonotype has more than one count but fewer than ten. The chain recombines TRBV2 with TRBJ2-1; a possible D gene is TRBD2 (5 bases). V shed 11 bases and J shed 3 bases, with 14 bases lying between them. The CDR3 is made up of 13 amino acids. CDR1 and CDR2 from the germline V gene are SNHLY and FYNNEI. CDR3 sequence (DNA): TGTGCCGACCGGACGGGATACTACAATGAGCAGTTCTTC. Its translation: CADRTGYYNEQFF.

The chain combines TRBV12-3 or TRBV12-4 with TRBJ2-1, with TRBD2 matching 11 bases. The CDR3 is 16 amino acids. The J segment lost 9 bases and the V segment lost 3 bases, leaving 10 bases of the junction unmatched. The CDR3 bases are TGTGCCAGCAGTTTTGGGTTAGCGGGGGGGCGGGGTGAGCAGTTCTTC. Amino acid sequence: CASSFGLAGGRGEQFF.

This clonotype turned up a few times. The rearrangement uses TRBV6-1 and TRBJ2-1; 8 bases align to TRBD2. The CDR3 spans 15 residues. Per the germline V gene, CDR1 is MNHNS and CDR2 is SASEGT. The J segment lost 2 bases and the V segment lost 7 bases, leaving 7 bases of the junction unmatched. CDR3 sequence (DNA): TGTGCCAGCACCGGTGGTAGCGGGACCTACAATGAGCAGTTCTTC. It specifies CASTGGSGTYNEQFF.

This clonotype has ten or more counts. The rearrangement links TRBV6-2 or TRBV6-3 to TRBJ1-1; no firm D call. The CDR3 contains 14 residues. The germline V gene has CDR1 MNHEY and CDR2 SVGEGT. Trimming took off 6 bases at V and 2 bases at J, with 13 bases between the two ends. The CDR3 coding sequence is TGTGCCAGCAGCCTTGTTGGAGTAAACACTGAAGCTTTCTTT. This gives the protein CASSLVGVNTEAFF.